The rows below give T cell receptor beta chains drawn from one sample of a study of sequential checkpoint blockade in melanoma. The table came from immunoSEQ multiplex PCR; TCRdb's copy has only in-frame clones and leaves some out. The sample lists about 17,000 clones, 60% to 75% occurring once. The sample in question was CD8+ T cells sorted from blood (inferred from file names), obtained from a patient given nivolumab and ipilimumab in sequence. The receptors derive from a human donor with melanoma. Each CDR3 is given with its conserved first and last residue. A D gene is named only where the DNA matches it firmly. Clone size is shown for a subset of rows, as once, few, many or a class of expanded clone.

D gene,V gene,J gene,clone size,CDR3 length,CDR3 protein,CDR3 DNA
-,TRBV21-1,TRBJ2-7,few,15,CASSKAGDRADEQYF,TGTGCCAGCAGCAAAGCCGGGGACAGGGCGGACGAGCAGTACTTC
TRBD1,TRBV7-9,TRBJ1-2,medium-sized,13,CASSWTGSFGYTF,TGTGCCAGCAGCTGGACAGGGAGTTTTGGCTACACCTTC
TRBD1,TRBV5-1,TRBJ2-1,-,16,CASSTGTGGFGNEQFF,TGCGCCAGCAGCACAGGGACAGGGGGCTTCGGAAATGAGCAGTTCTTC
-,TRBV7-2,TRBJ1-2,-,15,CASSSRGGWSYGYTF,TGTGCCAGCAGCTCGAGGGGGGGCTGGTCCTATGGCTACACCTTC
-,TRBV7-8,TRBJ2-7,-,14,CASSSTNQGNEQYF,TGTGCCAGCAGCTCTACTAATCAGGGAAACGAGCAGTACTTC
-,TRBV6-1,TRBJ2-7,few,11,CASSLYSEQYF,TGTGCCAGCAGTTTATACAGCGAGCAGTACTTC
TRBD1,TRBV9,TRBJ2-3,-,17,CASSASGQGFSTDTQYF,TGTGCCAGCAGCGCATCGGGACAGGGCTTCAGCACAGATACGCAGTATTTT
-,TRBV28,TRBJ1-1,-,16,CASSFQTLGANTEAFF,TGTGCCAGCAGTTTCCAGACCCTAGGGGCGAACACTGAAGCTTTCTTT
TRBD1,TRBV30,TRBJ2-7,-,16,CAWSLYGTAYSYEQYF,TGTGCCTGGAGTTTATACGGGACAGCGTACTCCTACGAGCAGTACTTC
TRBD1,TRBV11-3,TRBJ2-3,-,17,CASSSNSGTGVTDTQYF,TGTGCCAGCAGCTCGAATTCCGGGACAGGGGTAACAGATACGCAGTATTTT
TRBD1,TRBV29-1,TRBJ2-7,-,13,CSVAWDRDYEQYF,TGCAGCGTTGCCTGGGACAGGGACTACGAGCAGTACTTC
TRBD1,TRBV7-9,TRBJ1-2,-,14,CASSAGQEPYGYTF,TGTGCCAGCAGCGCGGGACAGGAGCCGTATGGCTACACCTTC
TRBD2,TRBV7-9,TRBJ2-3,few,17,CASSLGTSGGDTDTQYF,TGTGCCAGCAGCTTGGGGACTAGCGGGGGGGACACAGATACGCAGTATTTT
TRBD1,TRBV2,TRBJ2-2,-,16,CASSPGQGALTGELFF,TGTGCCAGCAGCCCGGGACAGGGGGCCCTCACCGGGGAACTGTTTTTT
-,TRBV7-9,TRBJ2-7,-,13,CASRPLSSYEQYF,TGTGCCAGCAGACCACTGAGCTCCTACGAGCAGTACTTC
-,TRBV9,TRBJ1-1,-,13,CASSVGTVTEAFF,TGTGCCAGCAGCGTAGGGACAGTGACTGAAGCTTTCTTT
TRBD1,TRBV13,TRBJ2-3,-,20,CASSTKLPGTGGWLEDTQYF,TGTGCCAGCAGCACGAAACTCCCCGGGACAGGGGGATGGTTAGAAGATACGCAGTATTTT
-,TRBV25-1,TRBJ2-2,-,15,CASSEMGARTGELFF,TGTGCCAGCAGTGAAATGGGGGCTCGGACCGGGGAGCTGTTTTTT
-,TRBV9,TRBJ1-3,-,13,CASGGGAGNTIYF,TGTGCCAGCGGGGGAGGGGCTGGAAACACCATATATTTT
-,TRBV4-1,TRBJ2-7,-,14,CASSQDRQTYEQYF,TGCGCCAGCAGCCAAGATCGACAGACCTACGAGCAGTACTTC
-,TRBV11-3,TRBJ2-7,once,12,CASSLKGREQYF,TGTGCCAGCAGCTTGAAGGGGCGCGAGCAGTACTTC
TRBD2,TRBV27,TRBJ2-1,-,15,CASTPTSGSYGEQFF,TGTGCCAGCACCCCAACTAGCGGGTCTTACGGTGAGCAGTTCTTC
-,TRBV7-9,TRBJ2-7,-,15,CASSFPGKQAYEQYF,TGTGCCAGCAGCTTCCCAGGCAAGCAGGCCTACGAGCAGTACTTC
TRBD2,TRBV19,TRBJ2-5,-,16,CASSKRPGLKAETQYF,TGTGCCAGTAGTAAAAGACCGGGACTAAAAGCGGAGACCCAGTACTTC
TRBD2,TRBV7-3,TRBJ2-3,-,16,CASSPTSWGPPDTQYF,TGTGCCAGCAGCCCGACTAGCTGGGGACCGCCAGATACGCAGTATTTT
-,TRBV7-9,TRBJ2-1,few,15,CASSPRTPSYNEQFF,TGTGCCAGCAGCCCGCGTACCCCCTCCTACAATGAGCAGTTCTTC
-,TRBV7-8,TRBJ2-7,-,14,CASSVTDSPLEQYF,TGTGCCAGCAGCGTAACGGACAGTCCTCTCGAGCAGTACTTC
TRBD1,TRBV7-9,TRBJ1-1,-,17,CASSTRDRGGENTEAFF,TGTGCCAGCAGCACCCGGGACAGGGGTGGAGAGAACACTGAAGCTTTCTTT
-,TRBV19,TRBJ1-4,large,14,CASKEGTEGEKLFF,TGTGCCAGTAAGGAGGGCACGGAAGGTGAAAAACTGTTTTTT
-,TRBV2,TRBJ1-1,-,13,CASSVKLNTEAFF,TGTGCCAGCAGTGTCAAGCTGAACACTGAAGCTTTCTTT